Each of the 7 T cell receptor beta chains below was sequenced from the same sample in a study of shared clonotypes between healthy human individuals. TCRdb keeps only in-frame clones here, not all; method: immunoSEQ multiplex PCR. The table shows some 2,000,000 clones, with about 95% occurring only once. Selected positively for CCR7 and CD45RO-negative, naive CD8 cells excluded terminally differentiated effector memory CD45RA+ cells. Sequenced input: naive CD8+ T cells sorted from blood. The receptors come from a man younger than 30 in good health.

V gene TRBV7-8 combines with J gene TRBJ1-2, with unresolved D. Germline V CDR1 and CDR2: SGHVS, FQNEAQ. Deletions cut 0 bases from V and 4 bases from J, with 6 bases between. This CDR3 region has 13 residues. The CDR3 DNA reads TGTGCCAGCAGCTTAGCTCCGGCCTATGGCTACACCTTC. It is translated as CASSLAPAYGYTF.

The chain couples TRBV27 to TRBJ1-6, with D hard to call. The germline gives CDR1 MNHEY, CDR2 SMNVEV (reference sequence). With 4 bases removed from V and 7 bases from J, the gap between germline ends came to 8 bases. The CDR3 loop spans 13 amino acids. This CDR3 is CASSSWPNSPLHF. The CDR3 DNA reads as TGTGCCAGCAGTTCCTGGCCGAATTCACCCCTCCACTTT.

The chain couples TRBV6-5 to TRBJ2-7; D not resolved. CDR1 and CDR2 (germline): MNHEY, SVGAGI. V shed 6 bases and J shed 7 bases, with 13 bases lying between them. The CDR3 extends over 12 amino acids. The CDR3: CASRDPLGEQYF. The CDR3 DNA is TGTGCCAGCAGGGACCCCCTGGGAGAGCAGTACTTC.

The J gene is TRBJ2-1, the V gene TRBV7-6; 11 nucleotides align to TRBD2. J was trimmed by 8 bases and V by 2 bases; bases with no gene match: 5. Germline V CDR1 and CDR2: SGHVS, FNYEAQ. The CDR3 length is 15 residues. The CDR3: CASSLLAGGSHEQFF. CDR3 sequence (DNA): TGTGCCAGCAGCTTACTAGCGGGAGGATCGCATGAGCAGTTCTTC. The whole variable domain, remainder taken from reference TRBV7-6 and TRBJ2-1, is GAGVSQSPRYKVTKRGQDVALRCDPISGHVSLYWYRQALGQGPEFLTYFNYEAQQDKSGLPNDRFSAERPEGSISTLTIQRTEQRDSAMYRCASSLLAGGSHEQFFGPGTRLTVL.

The rearrangement links TRBV11-2 to TRBJ2-5, with 8 nucleotides matching TRBD1. The germline V gene encodes CDR1 SGHAT and CDR2 FQNNGV. This CDR3 is built from 15 residues. The ends lost 5 bases at V and 5 bases at J; junction bases unmatched: 10. The chain's CDR3 is CASSPNAGGWETQYF. The CDR3 DNA follows: TGTGCCAGCAGCCCAAACGCAGGGGGCTGGGAGACCCAGTACTTC.

This clone was observed once. The chain employs TRBV4-3 and TRBJ2-5, with D possibly TRBD2 on 6 matching bases. This CDR3 is 16 amino acids long. Trimming took 4 bases from V and 5 from J, leaving 20 bases between them. Germline V CDR1 and CDR2: LGHNA, YSLEER. The CDR3 protein is CASSRLSGGIGETQYF. The CDR3 DNA reads TGCGCCAGCAGCCGACTATCGGGCGGGATCGGTGAGACCCAGTACTTC.

On this clone itself: The same CDR3 can be traced to other DNA sequences in this sample. This chain connects TRBV27 to TRBJ1-5; D unclear. Germline V gene sequence: CDR1 MNHEY, CDR2 SMNVEV (reference sequence). V lost 2 bases to trimming and J lost 1 base, with 3 bases between them. There are 13 residues in the CDR3. In DNA, the CDR3 is TGTGCCAGCAGTTTAGGGAGCAATCAGCCCCAGCATTTT. It yields the protein CASSLGSNQPQHF.